The clone carrying this T cell receptor beta chain was seen many times. This record belongs to a study of patients and donors after allogeneic stem cell transplantation. Via MiXCR, TCRdb re-called the RT-PCR reads, giving one row per CDR3 protein. Among under 200,000 distinct CDR3 sequences listed, roughly 30% were seen once. CDR3 size: 15 residues. V gave up 0 bases and J gave up 7 bases; unmatched junction bases: 1. The germline V gene has CDR1 MNHEY and CDR2 SVGAGI. The genes are TRBV6-5 and TRBJ1-6; 9 bases are a match to TRBD1. The TCR was taken from a human donor who was either an allogeneic HSCT recipient or a stem cell or donor lymphocyte infusion donor (not recorded which). It is not recorded whose cells these are; they may come from a transplant donor. The sequenced material came from blood, either unsorted or a sorted T cell fraction (not recorded which). The CDR3 DNA reads TGTGCCAGCAGTTACTCGACAGGGGGAAATTCACCCCTCCACTTT. This codes for CASSYSTGGNSPLHF.